The clone carrying this T cell receptor (beta chain) was counted a few times. V was clipped by 2 bases and J by 5 bases, with 9 bases between them. CDR3 length: 13 amino acids. Per germline, CDR1 SGHNT and CDR2 YYREEE (reference sequence). This record belongs to a study of blood T cell repertoires in COVID-19. Original processing methods: Amplification of reference gene primers provided the estimated nucleated cell counts. TCRdb's table, derived via immunoSEQ multiplex PCR, lists solely in-frame clones and lacks some. V and J calls and clone size follow that table, whereas D and trimming were derived from the DNA. The profile covers about 490,000 clones, with roughly 85% appearing a single time and approximately 3% taken by the ten largest.

The source of this sequence is a human donor in a cohort sampled during active COVID-19. Sequencing was done on a sample of peripheral blood. The chain joins TRBV5-4 to TRBJ2-3; D is ambiguous. CDR3: CASSFKSGDTQYF. The CDR3 DNA sequence: TGTGCCAGCAGCTTTAAATCAGGAGATACGCAGTATTTT.